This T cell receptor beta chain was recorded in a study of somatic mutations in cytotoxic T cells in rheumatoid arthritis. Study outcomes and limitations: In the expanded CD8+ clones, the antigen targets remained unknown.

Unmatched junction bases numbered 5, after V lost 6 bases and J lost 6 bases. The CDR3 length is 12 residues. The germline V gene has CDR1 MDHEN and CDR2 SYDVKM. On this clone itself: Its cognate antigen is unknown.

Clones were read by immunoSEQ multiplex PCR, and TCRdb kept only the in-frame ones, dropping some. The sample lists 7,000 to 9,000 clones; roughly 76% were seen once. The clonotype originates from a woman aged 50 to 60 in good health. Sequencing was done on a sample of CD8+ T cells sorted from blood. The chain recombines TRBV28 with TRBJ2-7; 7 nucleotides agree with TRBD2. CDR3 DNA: TGTGCCAGCAGGCCCCCGGGAGGCGAGCAGTACTTC. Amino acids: CASRPPGGEQYF.